This is a list of T cell receptor beta chains from one sample in a study of technical replicates of blood from four donors. Libraries were prepared by immunoSEQ multiplex PCR; TCRdb keeps only in-frame clonotypes and omits some of them. The top ten hold about 0.38% of the sample, which has roughly 72,000 clones, about nine tenths seen once. The sequencing input was T cells isolated from PBMCs. These receptors originate from a human donor in good health. The CDR3 runs from the conserved cysteine through the conserved F or W. The order of the fields is D gene, clone size, V gene, J gene, CDR3 protein, CDR3 DNA. A D gene is named only where the DNA matches it firmly. The size of a clone is reported for some rows only, either as once, few or many, or as a class for expanded clones.

D gene: TRBD1; clone size: .; V gene: TRBV11-3; J gene: TRBJ2-3; CDR3 protein: CASSRFTGTGGVKGTDTQYF; CDR3 DNA: TGTGCCAGCAGCCGCTTCACCGGGACAGGGGGAGTAAAGGGCACAGATACGCAGTATTTT
D gene: TRBD2; clone size: .; V gene: TRBV9; J gene: TRBJ2-1; CDR3 protein: CASSPTSDARRAFF; CDR3 DNA: TGTGCCAGCAGCCCCACTAGCGATGCAAGAAGAGCGTTCTTC
D gene: TRBD1; clone size: .; V gene: TRBV5-8; J gene: TRBJ1-5; CDR3 protein: CASRIPRGFSNQPQHF; CDR3 DNA: TGTGCCAGCAGGATACCCAGGGGGTTTAGCAATCAGCCCCAGCATTTT
D gene: TRBD2; clone size: once; V gene: TRBV29-1; J gene: TRBJ2-3; CDR3 protein: CSVDPSGSSDTQYF; CDR3 DNA: TGCAGCGTTGACCCTAGCGGGAGCTCAGATACGCAGTATTTT
D gene: TRBD2; clone size: .; V gene: TRBV18; J gene: TRBJ2-7; CDR3 protein: CASSPPLGLANIYEQYF; CDR3 DNA: TGTGCCAGCTCACCCCCTCTCGGACTAGCGAACATCTACGAGCAGTACTTC
D gene: TRBD1; clone size: .; V gene: TRBV7-3; J gene: TRBJ2-7; CDR3 protein: CASSLGQGDGEQYF; CDR3 DNA: TGTGCCAGCAGCTTAGGTCAGGGGGACGGCGAGCAGTACTTC
D gene: .; clone size: .; V gene: TRBV27; J gene: TRBJ2-1; CDR3 protein: CASSLSGSSYNEQFF; CDR3 DNA: TGTGCCAGCAGTTTATCCGGGTCATCCTACAATGAGCAGTTCTTC
D gene: .; clone size: few; V gene: TRBV25-1; J gene: TRBJ1-1; CDR3 protein: CASSDSRIEAFF; CDR3 DNA: TGTGCCAGCAGTGATTCCAGGATTGAAGCTTTCTTT
D gene: .; clone size: .; V gene: TRBV6-1; J gene: TRBJ1-1; CDR3 protein: CATSRGNTEAFF; CDR3 DNA: TGTGCCACGTCCCGGGGGAACACTGAAGCTTTCTTT
D gene: .; clone size: .; V gene: TRBV5-4; J gene: TRBJ1-1; CDR3 protein: CASSLDLGEGTEAFF; CDR3 DNA: TGTGCCAGCAGCTTGGACCTCGGGGAAGGGACTGAAGCTTTCTTT
D gene: .; clone size: .; V gene: TRBV7-9; J gene: TRBJ1-5; CDR3 protein: CASSPSQGNQPQHF; CDR3 DNA: TGTGCCAGCAGCCCTTCACAGGGCAATCAGCCCCAGCATTTT
D gene: .; clone size: .; V gene: TRBV29-1; J gene: TRBJ2-1; CDR3 protein: CSATPPDGDNEQFF; CDR3 DNA: TGCAGCGCCACCCCTCCGGACGGGGACAATGAGCAGTTCTTC
D gene: TRBD1; clone size: .; V gene: TRBV10-3; J gene: TRBJ2-7; CDR3 protein: CAIRDRGHYNVTYEQYF; CDR3 DNA: TGTGCCATCCGGGACAGGGGGCATTATAATGTGACTTACGAGCAGTACTTC
D gene: TRBD2; clone size: .; V gene: TRBV5-4; J gene: TRBJ2-5; CDR3 protein: CGWLREGQETQYF; CDR3 DNA: TGTGGTTGGCTGCGGGAGGGCCAAGAGACCCAGTACTTC
D gene: TRBD2; clone size: .; V gene: TRBV20-1; J gene: TRBJ2-1; CDR3 protein: CSAEREHEQFF; CDR3 DNA: TGCAGTGCTGAGCGGGAGCATGAGCAGTTCTTC
D gene: TRBD2; clone size: .; V gene: TRBV7-2; J gene: TRBJ2-1; CDR3 protein: CASSLDLREPINEQFF; CDR3 DNA: TGTGCCAGCAGCTTAGATTTGCGGGAGCCTATAAATGAGCAGTTCTTC
D gene: .; clone size: .; V gene: TRBV7-2; J gene: TRBJ2-5; CDR3 protein: CASSSQETQYF; CDR3 DNA: TGTGCCAGCAGCTCACAAGAGACCCAGTACTTC
D gene: TRBD2; clone size: .; V gene: TRBV9; J gene: TRBJ2-7; CDR3 protein: CASSAPSGGSSYEQYF; CDR3 DNA: TGTGCCAGCAGCGCTCCTAGCGGGGGGTCCTCCTACGAGCAGTACTTC
D gene: TRBD2; clone size: once; V gene: TRBV9; J gene: TRBJ2-3; CDR3 protein: CASSPIAGGRVDTQYF; CDR3 DNA: TGTGCCAGCAGCCCTATAGCGGGAGGGCGGGTAGATACGCAGTATTTT
D gene: .; clone size: .; V gene: TRBV18; J gene: TRBJ1-4; CDR3 protein: CASSHRSGAPNEKLFF; CDR3 DNA: TGTGCCAGCTCACATCGCTCAGGCGCCCCAAATGAAAAACTGTTTTTT
D gene: .; clone size: .; V gene: TRBV13; J gene: TRBJ1-1; CDR3 protein: CASSLSRQVSEAFF; CDR3 DNA: TGTGCCAGCAGCTTAAGCAGACAGGTTTCTGAAGCTTTCTTT
D gene: .; clone size: .; V gene: TRBV10-3; J gene: TRBJ2-1; CDR3 protein: CAISEVLGSSYNEQFF; CDR3 DNA: TGTGCCATCAGTGAAGTATTGGGGAGCTCCTACAATGAGCAGTTCTTC
D gene: TRBD2; clone size: .; V gene: TRBV9; J gene: TRBJ2-7; CDR3 protein: CASSPGTSGYEQYF; CDR3 DNA: TGTGCCAGCAGCCCTGGGACTAGCGGCTACGAGCAGTACTTC
D gene: TRBD2; clone size: .; V gene: TRBV19; J gene: TRBJ2-1; CDR3 protein: CASSKGPAGSSYNEQFF; CDR3 DNA: TGTGCCAGTAGTAAGGGCCCAGCGGGAAGCTCCTACAATGAGCAGTTCTTC
D gene: .; clone size: .; V gene: TRBV10-1; J gene: TRBJ2-7; CDR3 protein: CASSSDRAITYEQYF; CDR3 DNA: TGCGCCAGCAGCTCGGACAGAGCTATAACCTACGAGCAGTACTTC
D gene: .; clone size: .; V gene: TRBV4-3; J gene: TRBJ2-5; CDR3 protein: CASSQDFRVETQYF; CDR3 DNA: TGCGCCAGCAGCCAAGATTTTAGAGTAGAGACCCAGTACTTC
D gene: .; clone size: .; V gene: TRBV6-5; J gene: TRBJ2-2; CDR3 protein: CASTQGSGELFF; CDR3 DNA: TGTGCCAGCACCCAGGGGTCCGGGGAGCTGTTTTTT
D gene: TRBD2; clone size: .; V gene: TRBV9; J gene: TRBJ2-7; CDR3 protein: CASSASGGEAYEQYF; CDR3 DNA: TGTGCCAGCAGCGCTAGCGGAGGAGAGGCCTACGAGCAGTACTTC
D gene: TRBD1; clone size: .; V gene: TRBV5-4; J gene: TRBJ1-1; CDR3 protein: CASSFPGQGENEAFF; CDR3 DNA: TGTGCCAGCAGCTTCCCGGGACAGGGGGAGAATGAAGCTTTCTTT
D gene: .; clone size: once; V gene: TRBV5-1; J gene: TRBJ2-7; CDR3 protein: CASKRFREDYEQYF; CDR3 DNA: TGCGCCAGCAAAAGATTTAGAGAAGATTACGAGCAGTACTTC
D gene: TRBD1; clone size: .; V gene: TRBV5-1; J gene: TRBJ2-7; CDR3 protein: CASSRNSGTGTHEQYF; CDR3 DNA: TGCGCCAGCAGCCGGAATTCCGGGACAGGGACCCACGAGCAGTACTTC
D gene: TRBD2; clone size: once; V gene: TRBV28; J gene: TRBJ2-5; CDR3 protein: CASSFTSGRVEETQYF; CDR3 DNA: TGTGCCAGCAGTTTTACTAGCGGGAGGGTGGAGGAGACCCAGTACTTC
D gene: TRBD2; clone size: .; V gene: TRBV5-1; J gene: TRBJ2-1; CDR3 protein: CASSSTSGSRVNEQFF; CDR3 DNA: TGCGCCAGCAGCTCAACTAGCGGGAGTAGAGTCAATGAGCAGTTCTTC
D gene: .; clone size: .; V gene: TRBV7-9; J gene: TRBJ2-3; CDR3 protein: CASSSPGDTQYF; CDR3 DNA: TGTGCCAGCAGCTCCCCAGGGGATACGCAGTATTTT
D gene: .; clone size: .; V gene: TRBV2; J gene: TRBJ1-1; CDR3 protein: CASSEALVRKGLGTEAFF; CDR3 DNA: TGTGCCAGCAGTGAAGCGCTAGTTAGAAAGGGGTTGGGCACTGAAGCTTTCTTT
D gene: .; clone size: .; V gene: TRBV27; J gene: TRBJ2-2; CDR3 protein: CASSFFLARTGELFF; CDR3 DNA: TGTGCCAGCAGTTTCTTTTTAGCTCGCACCGGGGAGCTGTTTTTT
D gene: TRBD2; clone size: .; V gene: TRBV5-1; J gene: TRBJ2-1; CDR3 protein: CASSPGLAGGSGGEQFF; CDR3 DNA: TGCGCCAGCAGCCCGGGACTAGCGGGGGGATCCGGGGGTGAGCAGTTCTTC
D gene: .; clone size: .; V gene: TRBV7-9; J gene: TRBJ2-5; CDR3 protein: CASSLPQFSETQYF; CDR3 DNA: TGTGCCAGCAGCTTACCACAGTTTTCGGAGACCCAGTACTTC
D gene: TRBD1; clone size: .; V gene: TRBV25-1; J gene: TRBJ1-3; CDR3 protein: CASSPWTARDRVDTIYF; CDR3 DNA: TGTGCCAGCAGCCCCTGGACCGCTCGGGACAGGGTCGACACCATATATTTT
D gene: TRBD2; clone size: .; V gene: TRBV4-2; J gene: TRBJ2-5; CDR3 protein: CASSQGWTSVKETQYF; CDR3 DNA: TGTGCCAGCAGCCAAGGATGGACTAGCGTTAAAGAGACCCAGTACTTC
D gene: .; clone size: .; V gene: TRBV28; J gene: TRBJ1-5; CDR3 protein: CASSVHTGNQPQHF; CDR3 DNA: TGTGCCAGCAGCGTACATACCGGCAATCAGCCCCAGCATTTT
D gene: .; clone size: .; V gene: TRBV28; J gene: TRBJ1-1; CDR3 protein: CASSPPAKGPGWTEAFF; CDR3 DNA: TGTGCCAGCAGTCCGCCCGCCAAGGGGCCCGGATGGACTGAAGCTTTCTTT
D gene: TRBD1; clone size: .; V gene: TRBV14; J gene: TRBJ1-1; CDR3 protein: CASSSTGGNTEAFF; CDR3 DNA: TGTGCCAGCTCCTCAACAGGGGGGAACACTGAAGCTTTCTTT
D gene: .; clone size: .; V gene: TRBV9; J gene: TRBJ2-1; CDR3 protein: CASSGENRENEQFF; CDR3 DNA: TGTGCCAGCAGTGGGGAAAACAGGGAAAATGAGCAGTTCTTC
D gene: TRBD1; clone size: .; V gene: TRBV5-5; J gene: TRBJ2-7; CDR3 protein: CASSLGQGRYEQYF; CDR3 DNA: TGTGCCAGCAGCTTGGGACAGGGCCGCTACGAGCAGTACTTC
D gene: TRBD1; clone size: .; V gene: TRBV5-1; J gene: TRBJ2-1; CDR3 protein: CASSLPGQGKDNEQFF; CDR3 DNA: TGCGCCAGCAGCCTACCGGGACAGGGAAAGGACAATGAGCAGTTCTTC
D gene: .; clone size: .; V gene: TRBV29-1; J gene: TRBJ2-1; CDR3 protein: CSVGGGYNEQFF; CDR3 DNA: TGCAGCGTTGGCGGAGGCTACAATGAGCAGTTCTTC
D gene: .; clone size: .; V gene: TRBV5-6; J gene: TRBJ1-5; CDR3 protein: CASSLSGFQPQHF; CDR3 DNA: TGTGCCAGCAGCTTGTCAGGGTTTCAGCCCCAGCATTTT
D gene: TRBD2; clone size: .; V gene: TRBV5-1; J gene: TRBJ2-3; CDR3 protein: CASSLTGGGDTQYF; CDR3 DNA: TGCGCCAGCAGCTTGACGGGAGGGGGAGATACGCAGTATTTT
D gene: TRBD2; clone size: .; V gene: TRBV18; J gene: TRBJ2-3; CDR3 protein: CASSPNLLAGVQDTDTQYF; CDR3 DNA: TGTGCCAGCTCACCAAACCTTTTAGCGGGAGTCCAAGACACAGATACGCAGTATTTT
D gene: .; clone size: .; V gene: TRBV5-6; J gene: TRBJ1-2; CDR3 protein: CASSLAGGEANYGYTF; CDR3 DNA: TGTGCCAGCAGCTTGGCCGGGGGGGAGGCTAACTATGGCTACACCTTC
D gene: TRBD2; clone size: .; V gene: TRBV5-1; J gene: TRBJ2-7; CDR3 protein: CASSPATSARGYEQYF; CDR3 DNA: TGCGCCAGCAGCCCGGCCACTAGCGCTAGAGGCTACGAGCAGTACTTC
D gene: .; clone size: .; V gene: TRBV27; J gene: TRBJ2-5; CDR3 protein: CASSSPRGGETQYF; CDR3 DNA: TGTGCCAGCAGTTCCCCCAGGGGCGGGGAGACCCAGTACTTC
D gene: .; clone size: .; V gene: TRBV2; J gene: TRBJ1-1; CDR3 protein: CAFGRAFF; CDR3 DNA: TGTGCCTTCGGGAGGGCTTTCTTT
D gene: TRBD2; clone size: once; V gene: TRBV7-9; J gene: TRBJ2-3; CDR3 protein: CASSFLAGGGDTQYF; CDR3 DNA: TGTGCCAGCAGCTTCTTGGCGGGAGGGGGAGATACGCAGTATTTT
D gene: .; clone size: .; V gene: TRBV4-3; J gene: TRBJ1-1; CDR3 protein: CASSQDIGRILSEAFF; CDR3 DNA: TGCGCCAGCAGCCAAGATATCGGGAGGATACTGTCTGAAGCTTTCTTT
D gene: .; clone size: .; V gene: TRBV9; J gene: TRBJ2-7; CDR3 protein: CASSPAPGLTYEQYF; CDR3 DNA: TGTGCCAGCAGCCCAGCGCCGGGACTGACATACGAGCAGTACTTC
D gene: TRBD1; clone size: .; V gene: TRBV5-6; J gene: TRBJ1-1; CDR3 protein: CASSPGTGVATEAFF; CDR3 DNA: TGTGCCAGCAGCCCGGGGACAGGAGTGGCCACTGAAGCTTTCTTT
D gene: .; clone size: .; V gene: TRBV2; J gene: TRBJ2-7; CDR3 protein: CASSEALGQLAYEQYF; CDR3 DNA: TGTGCCAGCAGTGAAGCGCTAGGCCAGTTGGCCTACGAGCAGTACTTC